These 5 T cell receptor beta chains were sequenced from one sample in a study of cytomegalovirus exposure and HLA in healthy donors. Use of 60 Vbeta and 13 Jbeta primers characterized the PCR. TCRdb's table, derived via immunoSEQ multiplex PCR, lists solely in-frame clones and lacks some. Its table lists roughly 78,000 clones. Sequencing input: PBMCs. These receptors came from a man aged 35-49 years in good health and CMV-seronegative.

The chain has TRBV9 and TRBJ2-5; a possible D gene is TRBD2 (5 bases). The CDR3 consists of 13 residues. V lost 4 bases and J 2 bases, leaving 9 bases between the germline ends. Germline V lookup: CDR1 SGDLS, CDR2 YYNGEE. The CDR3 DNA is TGTGCCAGCAGCCCGGGGATACAAGAGACCCAGTACTTC. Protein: CASSPGIQETQYF.

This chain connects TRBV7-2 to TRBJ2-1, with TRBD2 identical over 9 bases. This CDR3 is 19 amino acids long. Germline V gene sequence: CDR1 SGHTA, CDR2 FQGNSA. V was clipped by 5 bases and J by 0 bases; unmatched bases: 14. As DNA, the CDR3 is TGTGCCAGCAGCCGACCTATACTGACTAGCGGAAGCTCCTACAATGAGCAGTTCTTC. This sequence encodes CASSRPILTSGSSYNEQFF.

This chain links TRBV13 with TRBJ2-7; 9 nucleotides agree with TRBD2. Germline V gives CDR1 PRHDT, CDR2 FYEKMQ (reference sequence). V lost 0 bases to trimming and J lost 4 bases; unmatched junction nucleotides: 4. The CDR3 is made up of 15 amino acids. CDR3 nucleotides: TGTGCCAGCAGCTTAGGACTAGCGGGCGAGTACGAGCAGTACTTC. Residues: CASSLGLAGEYEQYF.

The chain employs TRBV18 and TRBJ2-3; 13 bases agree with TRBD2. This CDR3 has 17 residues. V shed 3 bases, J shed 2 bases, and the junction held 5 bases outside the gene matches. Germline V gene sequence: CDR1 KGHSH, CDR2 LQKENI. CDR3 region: CASSPTSGGPSTDTQYF. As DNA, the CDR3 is TGTGCCAGCTCACCGACTAGCGGGGGGCCGTCCACAGATACGCAGTATTTT.

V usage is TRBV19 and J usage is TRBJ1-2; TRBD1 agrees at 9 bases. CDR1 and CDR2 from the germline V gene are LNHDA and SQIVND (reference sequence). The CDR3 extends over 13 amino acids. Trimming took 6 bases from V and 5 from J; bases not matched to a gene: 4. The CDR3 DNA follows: TGTGCCAGTAGGATCGGGACAGGGTATGGCTACACCTTC. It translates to CASRIGTGYGYTF. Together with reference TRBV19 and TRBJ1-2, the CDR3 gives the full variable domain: DGGITQSPKYLFRKEGQNVTLSCEQNLNHDAMYWYRQDPGQGLRLIYYSQIVNDFQKGDIAEGYSVSREKKESFPLTVTSAQKNPTAFYLCASRIGTGYGYTFGSGTRLTVV.